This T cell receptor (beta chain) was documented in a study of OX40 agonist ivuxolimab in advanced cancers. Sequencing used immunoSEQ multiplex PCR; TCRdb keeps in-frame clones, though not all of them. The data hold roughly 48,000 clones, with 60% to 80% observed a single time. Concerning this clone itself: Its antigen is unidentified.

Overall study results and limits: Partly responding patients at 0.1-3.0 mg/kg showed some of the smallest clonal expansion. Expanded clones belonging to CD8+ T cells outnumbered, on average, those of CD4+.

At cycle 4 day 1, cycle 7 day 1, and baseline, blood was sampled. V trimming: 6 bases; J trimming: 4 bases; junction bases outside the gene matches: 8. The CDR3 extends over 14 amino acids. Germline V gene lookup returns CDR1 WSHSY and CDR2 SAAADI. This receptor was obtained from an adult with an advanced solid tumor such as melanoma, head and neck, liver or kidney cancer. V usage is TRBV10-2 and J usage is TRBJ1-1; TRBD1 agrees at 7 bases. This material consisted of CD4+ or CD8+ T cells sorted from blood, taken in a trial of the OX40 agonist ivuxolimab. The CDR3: CASRPGGSVTEAFF. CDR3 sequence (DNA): TGCGCCAGCAGGCCAGGGGGTTCCGTCACTGAAGCTTTCTTT.